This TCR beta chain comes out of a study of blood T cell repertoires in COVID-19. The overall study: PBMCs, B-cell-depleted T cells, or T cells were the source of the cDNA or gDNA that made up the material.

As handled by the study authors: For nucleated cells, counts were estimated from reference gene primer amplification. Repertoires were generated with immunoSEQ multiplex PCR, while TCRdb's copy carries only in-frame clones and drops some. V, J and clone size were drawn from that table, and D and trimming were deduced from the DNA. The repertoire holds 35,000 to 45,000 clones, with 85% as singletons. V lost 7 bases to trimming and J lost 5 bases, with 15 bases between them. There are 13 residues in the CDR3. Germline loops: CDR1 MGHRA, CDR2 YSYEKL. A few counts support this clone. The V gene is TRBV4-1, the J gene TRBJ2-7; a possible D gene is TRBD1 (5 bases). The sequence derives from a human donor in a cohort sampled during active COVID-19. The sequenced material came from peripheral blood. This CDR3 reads CASIGGRANEQYF. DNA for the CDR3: TGCGCCAGCATCGGTGGCAGGGCCAACGAGCAGTACTTC.